This TCR beta chain was profiled in a study of response to subunit inactivated influenza vaccine. The germline V gene encodes CDR1 MNHEY and CDR2 SVGEGT. The CDR3 length is 13 residues. The V gene lost 6 bases and the J gene lost 8 bases, with 14 bases spanning the gap. Each CDR3 protein gets one entry after TCRdb re-called the RT-PCR reads with MiXCR. The sample yields 290,000 or so distinct CDR3 sequences, roughly 20% seen once. This clonotype has a handful of counts. This chain joins TRBV6-2 or TRBV6-3 and TRBJ2-1, with a tentative D call TRBD2 (6 bases). The sequencing used PBMCs from blood, collected about 20 months after vaccination. This receptor was taken from a man in his fifties or sixties who received an inactivated influenza vaccine. The CDR3 protein is CASRLQTSHEQFF. The CDR3 nucleotides read TGTGCCAGCAGGCTTCAGACTAGTCATGAGCAGTTCTTC.